This TCR beta chain came from a study of T cells after yellow fever vaccination. Study findings and constraints: FACS-sorted repertoires could harbor abundant contaminating bulk-population clonotypes. Among primary-vaccination clones, most reappeared after the booster, at around 97% for CD4 and 88% for CD8.

V dropped 3 bases and J dropped 4 bases, with 11 bases sitting between them. Germline V gene data show CDR1 as DFQATT and CDR2 as SNEGSKA (reference sequence). The CDR3 is made up of 13 amino acids. A note on this clonotype: The antigen is undetermined.

TCRdb ran MiXCR on the 5' RACE reads and lists one entry per CDR3 protein. The table shows 280,000 or so distinct CDR3 sequences, with 7.5% to 9% occurring only once. Sequenced material: CD4+ T cells sorted from PBMCs, taken 5 days after the yellow fever booster vaccination. The source of this sequence is a man between 18 and 35 years old who received the YFV17D yellow fever vaccine. The V call is TRBV20-1, the J call TRBJ2-3; D ambiguous. CDR3 DNA sequence: TGCAGTGCTAGGAGTCGCGCCGCAGATACGCAGTATTTT. Its translation: CSARSRAADTQYF.